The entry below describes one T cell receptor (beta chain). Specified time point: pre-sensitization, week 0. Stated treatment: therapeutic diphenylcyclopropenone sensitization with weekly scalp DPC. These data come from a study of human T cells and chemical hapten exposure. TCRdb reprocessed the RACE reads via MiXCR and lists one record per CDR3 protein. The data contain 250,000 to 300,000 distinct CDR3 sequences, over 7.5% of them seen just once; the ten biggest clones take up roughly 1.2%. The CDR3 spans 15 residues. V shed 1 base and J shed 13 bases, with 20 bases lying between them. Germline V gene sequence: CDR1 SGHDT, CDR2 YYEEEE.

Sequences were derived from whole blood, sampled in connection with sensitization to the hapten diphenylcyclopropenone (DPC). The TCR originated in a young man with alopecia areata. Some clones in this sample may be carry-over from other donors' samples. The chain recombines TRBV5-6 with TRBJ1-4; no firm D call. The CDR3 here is CASSLSRPEVQRLFF. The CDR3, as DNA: TGTGCCAGCAGCTTGTCACGCCCGGAGGTTCAAAGACTGTTTTTT.